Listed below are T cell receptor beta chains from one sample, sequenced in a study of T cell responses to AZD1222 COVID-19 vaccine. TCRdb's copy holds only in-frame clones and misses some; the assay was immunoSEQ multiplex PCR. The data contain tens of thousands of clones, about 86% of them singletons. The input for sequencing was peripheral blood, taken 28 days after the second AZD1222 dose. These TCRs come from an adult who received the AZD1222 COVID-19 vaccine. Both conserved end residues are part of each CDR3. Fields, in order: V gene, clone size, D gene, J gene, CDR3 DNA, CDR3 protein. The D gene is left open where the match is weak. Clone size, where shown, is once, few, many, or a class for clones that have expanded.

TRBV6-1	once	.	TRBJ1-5	TGTGCCAGCAGTGGACCTTTCACGGCAACCAACAATCAGCCCCAGCATTTT	CASSGPFTATNNQPQHF
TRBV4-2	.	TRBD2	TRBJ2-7	TGTGCCAGCAGCCAAGATGCGAGCGGGAGCTCCTACGAGCAGTACTTC	CASSQDASGSSYEQYF
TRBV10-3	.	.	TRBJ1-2	TGTGCCATCAGTGAAACCGTCCCTCCCTACTATGGCTACACCTTC	CAISETVPPYYGYTF
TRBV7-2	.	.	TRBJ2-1	TGTGCCAGCAGCTTAGGTTGGTTCAATGAGCAGTTCTTC	CASSLGWFNEQFF
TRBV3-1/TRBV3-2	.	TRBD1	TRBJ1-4	TGTGCCAGCAGCCCCGGGGACAGGGATGAAAAACTGTTTTTT	CASSPGDRDEKLFF
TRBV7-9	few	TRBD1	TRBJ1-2	TGTGCCAGCAGCTTGGGCACCACAACAGGGGGAGATGGCTACACCTTC	CASSLGTTTGGDGYTF
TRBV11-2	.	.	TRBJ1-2	TGTGCCAGCAGCCGACAGTCCAACCAACCCTATGGCTACACCTTC	CASSRQSNQPYGYTF
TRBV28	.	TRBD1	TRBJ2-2	TGTGCCAGCACCCAGGGCGGGACAGGGGGTACCGGGGAGCTGTTTTTT	CASTQGGTGGTGELFF
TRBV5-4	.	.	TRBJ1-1	TGTGCCAGCAGCATCCCCGGGGGAGGTACCACTGAAGCTTTCTTT	CASSIPGGGTTEAFF
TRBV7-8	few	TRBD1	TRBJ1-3	TGTGCCAGCAGCTCACAGGGGGCGGCTGGAAACACCATATATTTT	CASSSQGAAGNTIYF
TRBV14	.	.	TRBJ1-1	TGTGCCAGCAGCCAAGTGGGGACGATGGCTTTCTTT	CASSQVGTMAFF
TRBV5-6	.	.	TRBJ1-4	TGTGCCAGCAGCTCGACAGTAGGACATGAAAAACTGTTTTTT	CASSSTVGHEKLFF
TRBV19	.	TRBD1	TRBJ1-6	TGTGCCAGTAGTAACAGGGGTGGTCCACCCCTCCACTTT	CASSNRGGPPLHF
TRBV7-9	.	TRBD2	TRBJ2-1	TGTGCCAGCAGCCATCCGGGACTAGCGGGGCTGGACAATGAGCAGTTCTTC	CASSHPGLAGLDNEQFF
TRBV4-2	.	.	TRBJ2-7	TGTGCCACCAGGCGCGGGGCAGGGAGCTCCTACGAGCAGTACTTC	CATRRGAGSSYEQYF
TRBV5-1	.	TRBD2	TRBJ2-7	TGCGCCAGCAGCTACAGGGGGTCCGTACTAGCGGGAACTTACGAGCAGTACTTC	CASSYRGSVLAGTYEQYF
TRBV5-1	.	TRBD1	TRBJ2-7	TGCGCCAGCAGCGGACAGGGGGTTTCGTACGAGCAGTACTTC	CASSGQGVSYEQYF
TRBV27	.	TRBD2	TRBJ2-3	TGTGCCAGCAGTCTAAGACTAGCGGGAATTTCAGATACGCAGTATTTT	CASSLRLAGISDTQYF
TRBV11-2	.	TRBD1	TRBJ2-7	TGTGCCAGCAGCTCTCCCGGGACAGGGACCTACGAGCAGTACTTC	CASSSPGTGTYEQYF
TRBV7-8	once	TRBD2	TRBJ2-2	TGTGCCAGCAGCTACGTAGCGGGGGGCCGCTTAGCCACCGGGGAGCTGTTTTTT	CASSYVAGGRLATGELFF
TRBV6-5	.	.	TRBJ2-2	TGTGCCAGCAGTTACCTACAGGGTTCCGGGGAGCTGTTTTTT	CASSYLQGSGELFF
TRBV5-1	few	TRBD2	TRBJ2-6	TGCGCCAGCAGCTTTGAGGGCGGGACTAGCCTTATCTCTGGGGCCAACGTCCTGACTTTC	CASSFEGGTSLISGANVLTF
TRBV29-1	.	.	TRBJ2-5	TGCAGCGTCAACGAGCAGGGGGAGACCCAGTACTTC	CSVNEQGETQYF
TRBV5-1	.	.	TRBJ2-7	TGCGCCAGCAGCTCCTCAAGTTCCTACGAGCAGTACTTC	CASSSSSSYEQYF
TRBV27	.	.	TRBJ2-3	TGTGCCAGCAGTAAATTAGATACGCAGTATTTT	CASSKLDTQYF
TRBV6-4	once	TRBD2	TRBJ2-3	TGTGCCAGCAGTAGGACTAGCGTGGATACGCAGTATTTT	CASSRTSVDTQYF
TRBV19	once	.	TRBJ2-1	TGTGCCAGTAGTATAGTCGGGTCCGCACATGAGCAGTTCTTC	CASSIVGSAHEQFF
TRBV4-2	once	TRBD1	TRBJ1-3	TGTGCCAGCAGCCTAGAGGGACAGGGGGTACTAGCTGGAAACACCATATATTTT	CASSLEGQGVLAGNTIYF
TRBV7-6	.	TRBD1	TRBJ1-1	TGTGCCAGCAGCTTACGGGCGCAGGGGGCGAAGGGCACTGAAGCTTTCTTT	CASSLRAQGAKGTEAFF
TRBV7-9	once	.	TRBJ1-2	TGTGCCAGCAGTTCGAGAACGCTGGATGGCTACACCTTC	CASSSRTLDGYTF
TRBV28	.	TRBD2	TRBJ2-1	TGTGCCAGCCTTAGCGGGGGGGCCGGACCCGACAATGAGCAGTTCTTC	CASLSGGAGPDNEQFF
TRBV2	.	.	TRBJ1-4	TGTGCCAGCAGACCGGACGGGAATGAAAAACTGTTTTTT	CASRPDGNEKLFF
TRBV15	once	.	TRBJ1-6	TGTGCCACCAGCAGAGATAAGCCAGTCGATAATTCACCCCTCCACTTT	CATSRDKPVDNSPLHF
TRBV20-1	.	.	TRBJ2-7	TGCAGTGCTAGTGATGGCTACGAGCAGTACTTC	CSASDGYEQYF
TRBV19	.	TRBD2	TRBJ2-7	TGTGCCAGTAGTGCATCAGCGGGGGCGTCCTACGAGCAGTACTTC	CASSASAGASYEQYF
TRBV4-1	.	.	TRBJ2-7	TGCGCCAGCAGCCAAGAAGAGGAAAGGACAGTCTCCTACGAGCAGTACTTC	CASSQEEERTVSYEQYF
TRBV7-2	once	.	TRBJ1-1	TGTGCCAGCAGCTTAGGGGCGGGCTGGAACACTGAAGCTTTCTTT	CASSLGAGWNTEAFF
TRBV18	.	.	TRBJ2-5	TGTGCCAGCTCACCACCGGTTCCTCGGACCCACCAAGAGACCCAGTACTTC	CASSPPVPRTHQETQYF
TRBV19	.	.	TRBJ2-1	TGTGCCAGTAGAGGGTCTGGGGTCGGTGAGCAGTTCTTC	CASRGSGVGEQFF
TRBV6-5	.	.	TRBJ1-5	TGTGCCAGCAGTAGAGCAGGGGAGCCCCAGCATTTT	CASSRAGEPQHF
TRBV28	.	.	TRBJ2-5	TGTGCCAGCAGAAACAGGGTGGAAGAGACCCAGTACTTC	CASRNRVEETQYF
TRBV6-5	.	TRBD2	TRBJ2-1	TGTGCCAGCAGCACCGGGACTAGCGGCTACAATGAGCAGTTCTTC	CASSTGTSGYNEQFF